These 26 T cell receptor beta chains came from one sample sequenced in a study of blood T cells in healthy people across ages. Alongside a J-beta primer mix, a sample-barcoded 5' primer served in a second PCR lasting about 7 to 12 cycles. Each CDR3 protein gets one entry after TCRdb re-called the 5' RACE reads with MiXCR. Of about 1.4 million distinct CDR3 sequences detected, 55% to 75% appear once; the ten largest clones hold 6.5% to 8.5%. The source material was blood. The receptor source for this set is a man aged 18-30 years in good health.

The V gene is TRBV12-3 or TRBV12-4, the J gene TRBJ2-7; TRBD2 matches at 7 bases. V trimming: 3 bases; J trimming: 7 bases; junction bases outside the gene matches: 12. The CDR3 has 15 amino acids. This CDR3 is CASSLGLAEEGEQYF. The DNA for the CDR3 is TGTGCCAGCAGTTTGGGGCTAGCGGAGGAGGGAGAGCAGTACTTC.

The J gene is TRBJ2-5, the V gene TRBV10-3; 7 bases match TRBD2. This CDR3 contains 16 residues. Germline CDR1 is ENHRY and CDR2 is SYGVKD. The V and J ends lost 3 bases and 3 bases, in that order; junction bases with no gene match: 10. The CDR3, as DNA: TGTGCCATCAGTGATAGTTCCGGGGGAGGGAAAGAGACCCAGTACTTC. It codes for CAISDSSGGGKETQYF.

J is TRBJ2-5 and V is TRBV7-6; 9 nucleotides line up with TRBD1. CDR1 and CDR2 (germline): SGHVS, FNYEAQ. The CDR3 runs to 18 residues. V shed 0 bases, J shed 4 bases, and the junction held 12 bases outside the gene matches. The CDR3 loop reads CASSLARTGALLLETQYF. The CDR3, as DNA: TGTGCCAGCAGCTTAGCTCGGACAGGGGCATTGTTATTAGAGACCCAGTACTTC.

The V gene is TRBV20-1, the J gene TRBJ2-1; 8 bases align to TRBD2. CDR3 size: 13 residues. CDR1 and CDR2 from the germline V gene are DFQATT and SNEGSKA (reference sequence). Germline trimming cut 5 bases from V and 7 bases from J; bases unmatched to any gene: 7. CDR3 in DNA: TGCAGTGCTTCACGGGGGGGCAGGAATGAGCAGTTCTTC. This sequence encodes CSASRGGRNEQFF.

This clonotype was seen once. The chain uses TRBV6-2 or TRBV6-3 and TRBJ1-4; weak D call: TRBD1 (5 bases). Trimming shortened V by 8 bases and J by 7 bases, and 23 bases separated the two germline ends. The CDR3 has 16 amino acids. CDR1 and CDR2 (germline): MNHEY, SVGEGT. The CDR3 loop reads CASAKGTGPQGEKLFF. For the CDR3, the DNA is TGTGCCAGCGCAAAAGGTACCGGGCCCCAGGGTGAAAAACTGTTTTTT.

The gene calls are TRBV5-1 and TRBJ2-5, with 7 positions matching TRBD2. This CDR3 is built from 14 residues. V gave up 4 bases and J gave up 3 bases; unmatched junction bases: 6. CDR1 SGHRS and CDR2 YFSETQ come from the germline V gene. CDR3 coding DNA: TGCGCCAGCAGCATGCCTAGCGGAAAAGAGACCCAGTACTTC. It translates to CASSMPSGKETQYF.

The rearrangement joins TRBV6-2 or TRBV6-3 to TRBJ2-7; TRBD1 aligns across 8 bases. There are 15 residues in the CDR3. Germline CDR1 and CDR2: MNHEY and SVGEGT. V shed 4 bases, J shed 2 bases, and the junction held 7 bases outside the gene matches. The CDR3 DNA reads TGTGCCAGCAGTTCCGCCGGGACAGGAACCTACGAGCAGTACTTC. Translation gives CASSSAGTGTYEQYF.

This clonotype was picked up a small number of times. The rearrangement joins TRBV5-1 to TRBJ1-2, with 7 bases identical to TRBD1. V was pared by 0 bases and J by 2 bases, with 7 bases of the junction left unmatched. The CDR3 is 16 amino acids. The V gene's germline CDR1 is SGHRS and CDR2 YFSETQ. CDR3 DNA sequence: TGCGCCAGCAGCTTGGCCCCAACAGGGGCGAACTATGGCTACACCTTC. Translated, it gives CASSLAPTGANYGYTF. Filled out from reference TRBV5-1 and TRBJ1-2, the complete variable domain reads KAGVTQTPRYLIKTRGQQVTLSCSPISGHRSVSWYQQTPGQGLQFLFEYFSETQRNKGNFPGRFSGRQFSNSRSEMNVSTLELGDSALYLCASSLAPTGANYGYTFGSGTRLTVV.

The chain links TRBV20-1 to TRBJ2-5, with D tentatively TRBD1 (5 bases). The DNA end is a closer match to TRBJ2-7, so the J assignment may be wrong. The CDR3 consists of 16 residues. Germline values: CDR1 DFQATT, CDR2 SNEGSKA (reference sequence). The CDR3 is CSATSGFRPFRDEQYF. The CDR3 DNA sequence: TGCAGTGCTACTTCAGGGTTCCGGCCATTTCGGGACGAGCAGTACTTC.

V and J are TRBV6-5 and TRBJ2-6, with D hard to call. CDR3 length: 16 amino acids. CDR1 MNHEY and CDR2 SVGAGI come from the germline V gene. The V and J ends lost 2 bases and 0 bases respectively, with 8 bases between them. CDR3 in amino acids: CASSYDRISGANVLTF. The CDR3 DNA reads TGTGCCAGCAGTTACGACCGGATCTCTGGGGCCAACGTCCTGACTTTC.

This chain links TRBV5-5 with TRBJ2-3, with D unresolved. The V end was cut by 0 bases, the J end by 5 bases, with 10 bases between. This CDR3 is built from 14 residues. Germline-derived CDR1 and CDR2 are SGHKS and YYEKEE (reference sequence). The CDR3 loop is CASSLEGQRDTQYF. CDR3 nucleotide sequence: TGTGCCAGCAGCTTGGAGGGCCAGAGAGATACGCAGTATTTT. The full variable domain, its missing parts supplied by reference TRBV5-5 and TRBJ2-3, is DAGVTQSPTHLIKTRGQQVTLRCSPISGHKSVSWYQQVLGQGPQFIFQYYEKEERGRGNFPDRFSARQFPNYSSELNVNALLLGDSALYLCASSLEGQRDTQYFGPGTRLTVL.

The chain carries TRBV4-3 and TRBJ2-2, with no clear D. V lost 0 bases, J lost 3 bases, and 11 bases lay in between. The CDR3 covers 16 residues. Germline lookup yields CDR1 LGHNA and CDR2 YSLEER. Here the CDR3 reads CASSQDPYRDTGELFF. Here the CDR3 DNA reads TGCGCCAGCAGCCAAGATCCTTACCGGGACACCGGGGAGCTGTTTTTT.

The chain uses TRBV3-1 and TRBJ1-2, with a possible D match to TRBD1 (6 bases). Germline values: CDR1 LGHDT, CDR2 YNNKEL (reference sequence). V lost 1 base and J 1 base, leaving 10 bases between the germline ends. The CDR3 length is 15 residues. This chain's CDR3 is CASSQVPQGNYGYTF. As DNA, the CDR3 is TGTGCCAGCAGCCAAGTCCCACAGGGTAACTATGGCTACACCTTC.

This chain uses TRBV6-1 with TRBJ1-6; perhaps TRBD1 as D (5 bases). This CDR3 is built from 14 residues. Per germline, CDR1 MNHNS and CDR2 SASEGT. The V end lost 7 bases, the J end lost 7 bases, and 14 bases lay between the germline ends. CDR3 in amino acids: CASTPGRSNSPLHF. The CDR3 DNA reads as TGTGCCAGCACTCCGGGACGGAGCAATTCACCCCTCCACTTT.

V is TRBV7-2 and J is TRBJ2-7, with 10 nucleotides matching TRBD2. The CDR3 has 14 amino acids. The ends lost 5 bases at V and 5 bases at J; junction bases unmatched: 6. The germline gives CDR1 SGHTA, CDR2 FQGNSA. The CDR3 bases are TGTGCCAGCAGCGTAACTAGCGGGGACAACGAGCAGTACTTC. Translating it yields CASSVTSGDNEQYF. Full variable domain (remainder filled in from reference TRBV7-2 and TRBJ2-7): GAGVSQSPSNKVTEKGKDVELRCDPISGHTALYWYRQSLGQGLEFLIYFQGNSAPDKSGLPSDRFSAERTGGSVSTLTIQRTQQEDSAVYLCASSVTSGDNEQYFGPGTRLTVT.

CDR3 DNA sequence: TGTGCCAGCAGCCGACTGGGGGAAGGTCAGCCCCAGCATTTT. Translating gives CASSRLGEGQPQHF. The chain combines TRBV4-2 with TRBJ1-5, with TRBD1 as a possible D gene (5 bases). This CDR3 spans 14 amino acids. The ends were cut back, 4 bases at V and 6 bases at J, with 13 bases in the middle. The germline CDR1 and CDR2 sequences are LGHNA and YNFKEQ.

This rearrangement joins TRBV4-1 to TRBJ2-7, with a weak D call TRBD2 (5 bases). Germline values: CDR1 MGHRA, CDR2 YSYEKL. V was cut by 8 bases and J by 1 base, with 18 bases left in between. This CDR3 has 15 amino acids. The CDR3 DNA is TGCGCCAGCCGCCTTATGCGGGCGACGTCCTACGAGCAGTACTTC. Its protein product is CASRLMRATSYEQYF.

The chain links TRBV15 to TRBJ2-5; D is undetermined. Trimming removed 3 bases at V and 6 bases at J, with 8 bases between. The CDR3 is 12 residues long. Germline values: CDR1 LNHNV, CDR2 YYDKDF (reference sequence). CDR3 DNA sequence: TGTGCCACCAGCAGCCATCTCAAGACCCAGTACTTC. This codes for CATSSHLKTQYF.

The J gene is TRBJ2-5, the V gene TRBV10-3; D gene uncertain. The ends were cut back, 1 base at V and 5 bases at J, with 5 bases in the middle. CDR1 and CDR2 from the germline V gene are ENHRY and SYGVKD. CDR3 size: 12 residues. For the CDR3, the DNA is TGTGCCATCAGTGAGTTGGATGAGACCCAGTACTTC. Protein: CAISELDETQYF.

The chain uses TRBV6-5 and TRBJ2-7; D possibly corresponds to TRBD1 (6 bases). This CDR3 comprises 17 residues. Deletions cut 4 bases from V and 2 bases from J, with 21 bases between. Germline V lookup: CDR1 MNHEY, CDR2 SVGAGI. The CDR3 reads CASSLVPRDTTPYEQYF. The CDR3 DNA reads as TGTGCCAGCAGTTTAGTGCCTCGGGACACCACCCCCTACGAGCAGTACTTC.

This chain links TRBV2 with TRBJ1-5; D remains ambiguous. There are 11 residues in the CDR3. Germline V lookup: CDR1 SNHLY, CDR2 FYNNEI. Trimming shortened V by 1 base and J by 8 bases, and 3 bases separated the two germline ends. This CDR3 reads CASSEGKPQHF. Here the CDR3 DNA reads TGTGCCAGCAGTGAAGGGAAGCCCCAGCATTTT.

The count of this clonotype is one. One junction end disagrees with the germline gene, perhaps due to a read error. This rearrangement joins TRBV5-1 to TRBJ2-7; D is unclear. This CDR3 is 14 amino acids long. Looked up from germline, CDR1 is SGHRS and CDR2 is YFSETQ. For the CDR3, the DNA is TGCGCCAGCACCTTGTCCCAGCTTTCCTACGAGCAGTACTTC. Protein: CASTLSQLSYEQYF.

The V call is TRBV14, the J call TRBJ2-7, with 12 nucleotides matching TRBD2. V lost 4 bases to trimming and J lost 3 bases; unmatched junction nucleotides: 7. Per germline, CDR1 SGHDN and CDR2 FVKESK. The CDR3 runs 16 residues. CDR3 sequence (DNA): TGTGCCAGCAGCCCCTTTCTAGCGGGAGGGAACTACGAGCAGTACTTC. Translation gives CASSPFLAGGNYEQYF.

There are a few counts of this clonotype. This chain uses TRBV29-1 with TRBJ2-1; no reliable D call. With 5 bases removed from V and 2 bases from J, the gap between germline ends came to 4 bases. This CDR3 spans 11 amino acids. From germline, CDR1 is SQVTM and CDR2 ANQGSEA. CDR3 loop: CSVNTYNEQFF. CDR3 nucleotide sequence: TGCAGCGTTAATACCTACAATGAGCAGTTCTTC.

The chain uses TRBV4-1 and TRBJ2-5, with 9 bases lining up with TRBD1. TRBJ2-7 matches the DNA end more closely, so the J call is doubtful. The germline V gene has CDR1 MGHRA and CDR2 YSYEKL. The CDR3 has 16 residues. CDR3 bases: TGCGCCAGCAGCCGGACAACAGGGGGCGTCGTCCACGAGCAGTACTTC. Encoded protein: CASSRTTGGVVHEQYF.

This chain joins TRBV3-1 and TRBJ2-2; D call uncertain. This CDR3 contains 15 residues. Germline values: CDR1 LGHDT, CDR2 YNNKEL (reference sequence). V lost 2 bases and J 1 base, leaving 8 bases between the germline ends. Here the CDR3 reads CASSQHSLNTGELFF. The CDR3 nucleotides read TGTGCCAGCAGCCAACACAGCCTGAACACCGGGGAGCTGTTTTTT.